This TCR beta chain stems from a study of blood T cell repertoires in COVID-19 (dated by TCRdb to 2020 to 2021). In terms of the full investigation: Samples from collaborators originated in the United States, Italy and Spain and spanned both the acute and convalescent phases of COVID-19. The material from the prospective study consisted of cDNA or gDNA derived from T cells, B-cell-depleted T cells, or PBMCs. The dataset comprised deeply sampled blood TCRbeta repertoires from subjects exposed to, actively infected with, or recovered from COVID-19. A freely available public database, intended as a resource for researchers studying the immune response to SARS-CoV-2, is where the repertoires were released. Samples were obtained from the ongoing ImmuneRACE study (first 160 participants) and from over 1,000 subjects provided by 6 global collaborators. Nearly every sample came with metadata listing a de-identified subject ID, COVID-19 status, age in years and sex. Where HLA class I and class II types were available, the types were taken from metadata supplied by the sample provider, not from assay-based typing. What the authors observed across the whole study: The quantity of clinical and demographic metadata differed by source and by participant and was supplied without curation.

Whole blood was collected in K2EDTA tubes by collaborating institutions according to the institutions' own protocols. For TCRbeta analysis, collaborator samples were shipped as frozen whole blood, as isolated PBMCs, or as DNA extracted from either sample type. TCRbeta CDR3 regions were amplified from genomic DNA by means of the immunoSEQ Assay, a bias-controlled multiplex PCR. For the original study's pipeline: The number of nucleated cells in each sample was estimated by amplification of reference gene primers within the assay. To quantify the absolute abundance of each unique TCRbeta CDR3 rearrangement, sequence reads were collapsed and filtered. Productive Simpson clonality was computed per sample as the square root of Simpson's diversity index over productive rearrangements. This immuneACCESS table, as held by TCRdb, lists in-frame sequences with V and J called but not all clones. Of the missing ones, under half trace to an unresolved V gene in checked studies; the others have no known cause. For V, J and clone size, that table is used; D and trimming come from the DNA. The sample yields some 200,000 clones; 75% to 90% were counted once. Of the sample, 6% to 7% falls within the top ten clones.

A note on this clone: Its binding antigen is unknown. The sample holds no much larger clone one base away, and base qualities are not on file.

Based on the germline V gene (reference sequence), the CDR1 and CDR2 sequences are MNHEY and SMNVEV. V is reduced by 8 bases and J by 6 bases, leaving a spacing of 19 bases between them. The CDR3 spans 14 residues, from the cysteine through the phenylalanine. Just the 42-base CDR3 DNA is kept, in frame starting at base 1. Sequenced: peripheral blood. This TCR derives from a woman in her thirties or forties with acute or convalescent COVID-19. The chain couples TRBV27 to TRBJ2-5; the D segment could be TRBD2, given 6 matching bases. The sequenced DNA is TGTGCCAGCCCCGGGGAGGCTTGGGGCCAGACCCAGTACTTC. Translated, it reads CASPGEAWGQTQYF.